The clone carrying this T cell receptor (beta chain) is medium-sized within its sample. The antigen is unknown. The data were obtained in a study of vaccination and CD4 T cells after COVID-19. Study-wide context: The convalescents included six males and four females, and among them two were Hispanic while seven were Caucasian. Cells received overlapping spike peptides from SARS-CoV-2, HCoV-NL63, HCoV-OC43 and HCoV-229E as stimulation.

Scientists ran DNA taken from cultured CD4+ T cells through the Oncomine TCR Beta short-read assay for sequencing. MiXCR, run by TCRdb on the PCR reads, gives a single entry per CDR3 protein. Of roughly 6,600 distinct CDR3 sequences listed, around 20% are singletons. CDR1 is DFQATT and CDR2 is SNEGSKA in the germline V gene (reference sequence). This CDR3 contains 15 residues. The V and J ends lost 5 bases and 2 bases, in that order; junction bases with no gene match: 10. Treatment in this sample: approximately nine-day PBMC culture with coronavirus spike peptide pools or control peptides (ViraFEST assay). For ViraFEST, peptide pools expanded antigen-specific T cells, after which the TCRs were sequenced. It was with 9 to 10 IU/ml IL-2 and 8 to 10 ug/ml peptide pools that 1.8 million or so PBMCs per well were cultured.

The sequences come from CD4+ T cells from blood, cultured in vitro, collected after SARS-CoV-2 vaccination. The chain is built from TRBV20-1 and TRBJ2-5, with 8 bases lining up with TRBD2. This TCR was recovered from a human donor who had recovered from COVID-19. This CDR3 is CSAELAARIQETQYF. CDR3 DNA sequence: TGCAGTGCTGAACTAGCGGCCCGTATTCAAGAGACCCAGTACTTC.